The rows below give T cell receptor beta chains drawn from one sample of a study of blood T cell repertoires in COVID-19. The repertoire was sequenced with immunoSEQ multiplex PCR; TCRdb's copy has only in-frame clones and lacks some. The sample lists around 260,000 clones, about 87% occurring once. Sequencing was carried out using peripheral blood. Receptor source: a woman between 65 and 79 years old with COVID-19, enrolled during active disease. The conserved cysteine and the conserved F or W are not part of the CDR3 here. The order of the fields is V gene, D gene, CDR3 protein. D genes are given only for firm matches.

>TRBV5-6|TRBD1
ASSLPQGENGYT
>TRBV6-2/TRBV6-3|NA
ASSYTPGFAEAF
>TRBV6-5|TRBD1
ASNPSGGTEAF
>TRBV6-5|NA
ASSSTGNSNQPQH
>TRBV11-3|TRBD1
ASSHPSGQKNTEAF
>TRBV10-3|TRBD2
AISVSGGSTDTQY
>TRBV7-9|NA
ASSLVTLRGTEAF
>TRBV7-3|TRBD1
ASSATGDTEAF
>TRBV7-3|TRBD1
ASSLAGQGMTEAF
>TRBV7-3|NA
ASSLLSTGELF
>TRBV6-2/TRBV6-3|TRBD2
ASSPGAGADTQY
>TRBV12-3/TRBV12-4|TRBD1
ATRQGDSPLH
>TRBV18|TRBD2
ASSRESGTNYNEQF
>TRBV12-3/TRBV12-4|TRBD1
ASSSGTGSGYT